This T cell receptor (beta chain) comes out of a study of early T cells in non-severe SARS-CoV-2 infection. Background on the study: Unpaired chains resulted from sequencing bulk RNA of unsorted whole blood.

V was pared by 10 bases and J by 2 bases, with 13 bases of the junction left unmatched. Germline V gene data show CDR1 as MNHEY and CDR2 as SVGEGT. This CDR3 is built from 16 residues. cDNA molecules, individually, were tagged with unique molecular identifiers. TCRdb recomputed calls from the 5' RACE reads with MiXCR, one row per CDR3 protein. There are approximately 56,000 distinct CDR3 sequences in the sample; approximately 11% occur only once, and around 13% lies in the top ten. Material: whole blood. The clonotype originates from an adult who was a healthcare worker with PCR-confirmed SARS-CoV-2 infection or an uninfected control (not recorded which). The chain couples TRBV6-2 or TRBV6-3 to TRBJ2-7; 11 nucleotides line up with TRBD2. DNA of the CDR3: TGTGCCACGCTCGACCTTACTAGCGGGGGAACCTACGAGCAGTACTTC. It encodes CATLDLTSGGTYEQYF.